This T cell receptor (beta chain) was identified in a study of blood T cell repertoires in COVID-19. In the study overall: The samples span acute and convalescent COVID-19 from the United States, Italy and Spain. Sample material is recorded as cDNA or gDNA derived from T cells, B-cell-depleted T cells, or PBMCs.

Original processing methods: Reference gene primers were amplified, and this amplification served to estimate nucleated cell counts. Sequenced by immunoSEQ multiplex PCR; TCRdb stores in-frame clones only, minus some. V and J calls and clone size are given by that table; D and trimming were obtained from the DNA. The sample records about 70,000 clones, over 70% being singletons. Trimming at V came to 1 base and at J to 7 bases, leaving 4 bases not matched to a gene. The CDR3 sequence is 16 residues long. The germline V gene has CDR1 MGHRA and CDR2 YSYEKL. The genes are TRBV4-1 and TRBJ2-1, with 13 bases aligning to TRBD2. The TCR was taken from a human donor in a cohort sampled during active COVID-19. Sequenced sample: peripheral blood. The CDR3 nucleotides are TGCGCCAGCAGCCAAGGACTAGCGGGAGGAAATAATGAGCAGTTCTTC. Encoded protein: CASSQGLAGGNNEQFF.